Presented here are 8 T cell receptor beta chains from one specimen sequenced in a study of blood T cell repertoires in COVID-19. Measured with immunoSEQ multiplex PCR; TCRdb has only the in-frame clones, and not every one. The sample carries tens of thousands of clones, 84% recorded once. The source material was peripheral blood. The receptors derive from a middle-aged man with acute or convalescent COVID-19.

This chain uses TRBV6-1 with TRBJ2-5; 7 bases are a match to TRBD2. Germline lookup yields CDR1 MNHNS and CDR2 SASEGT. This CDR3 is built from 15 residues. Trimming took 3 bases from V and 4 from J; bases not matched to a gene: 8. CDR3 protein: CASSDDRIAGETQYF. In DNA, the CDR3 is TGTGCCAGCAGTGATGACAGAATAGCGGGAGAGACCCAGTACTTC.

This chain links TRBV18 with TRBJ2-1; a weak D match, TRBD2 (5 bases). Germline V gene sequence: CDR1 KGHSH, CDR2 LQKENI. CDR3 length equals 13 residues. The V and J ends lost 8 bases and 5 bases respectively, with 13 bases between them. CDR3 nucleotide sequence: TGTGCCAGCCTATCGGTGCGGGACAATGAGCAGTTCTTC. The encoded protein is CASLSVRDNEQFF. The full variable domain, in which reference TRBV18 and TRBJ2-1 provide the parts outside the CDR3, is NAGVMQNPRHLVRRRGQEARLRCSPMKGHSHVYWYRQLPEEGLKFMVYLQKENIIDESGMPKERFSAEFPKEGPSILRIQQVVRGDSAAYFCASLSVRDNEQFFGPGTRLTVL.

The V gene is TRBV3-1 (or the pseudogene TRBV3-2), the J gene TRBJ2-5, with TRBD2 matching over 11 bases. Germline V gene lookup returns CDR1 LGHDT and CDR2 YNNKEL (reference sequence). This CDR3 contains 17 residues. The ends lost 3 bases at V and 5 bases at J; junction bases unmatched: 11. The CDR3 region is CASSHYGTSGPGETQYF. CDR3 sequence (DNA): TGTGCCAGCAGCCACTACGGGACTAGCGGACCCGGGGAGACCCAGTACTTC.

This chain connects TRBV25-1 to TRBJ1-6; D unclear. The ends were cut back, 6 bases at V and 4 bases at J, with 13 bases in the middle. The CDR3 is made up of 15 amino acids. From germline, CDR1 is MGHDK and CDR2 SYGVNS. The CDR3 spells CASSPRQDYNSPLHF. DNA for the CDR3: TGTGCCAGCAGCCCCCGTCAGGATTATAATTCACCCCTCCACTTT.

The chain carries TRBV25-1 and TRBJ1-4; D is ambiguous. CDR3 length equals 15 residues. Trimming took off 5 bases at V and 4 bases at J, with 14 bases between the two ends. The V gene's germline CDR1 is MGHDK and CDR2 SYGVNS. The CDR3 DNA reads TGTGCCAGCAGTAAGTTCGGCAGAGGTAATGAAAAACTGTTTTTT. Translating gives CASSKFGRGNEKLFF.

The genes are TRBV6-2 or TRBV6-3 and TRBJ1-5, with D possibly being TRBD1 (5 bases). V lost 5 bases, J lost 7 bases, and 15 bases lay in between. CDR1 is MNHEY, CDR2 SVGEGT, per germline. This CDR3 is 14 amino acids long. The CDR3 DNA reads TGTGCCAGCAGTAAATCGGGGGAGAACCAGCCCCAGCATTTT. Translated, it gives CASSKSGENQPQHF.

The gene calls are TRBV20-1 and TRBJ1-1; D is unclear. Trimming pared 1 base from V and 7 bases from J, leaving 7 bases between. CDR3 length equals 11 residues. CDR1 is DFQATT, CDR2 SNEGSKA, per germline (reference sequence). In DNA, the CDR3 is TGCAGTGCTAGAGGTAGCGGTGAAGCTTTCTTT. Translation gives CSARGSGEAFF.

The CDR3 protein is CASSLVWEGQTEAFF. The CDR3 DNA follows: TGTGCCAGCAGCTTGGTTTGGGAGGGCCAGACTGAAGCTTTCTTT. V gene TRBV5-6 combines with J gene TRBJ1-1, with D unclear. V lost 0 bases and J lost 5, with 14 bases in between. CDR1 and CDR2 (germline): SGHDT, YYEEEE. The CDR3 contains 15 residues.